The T cell receptor beta chain under discussion was sequenced for a study of cytomegalovirus exposure and HLA in healthy donors (dated by TCRdb to 2016 to 2017). Context from the whole study: In an earlier analysis of under 600 of the donors, roughly 300 Gb of sequence data and 100 million or so unique TCR beta sequences from about 180 million T cells were reported. An early release that covered 640 HLA-typed donors contained around 300 gigabases of sequencing data and some 87 million unique TCR sequences. The genetic ancestry cluster associated with self-reported Caucasian donors included over 80% of the 398 genotyped donors. The study aimed to test whether signatures of past pathogen exposure could be identified by cataloging public T cell receptors. The T cell repertoires of 666 subjects were profiled by immunosequencing and related to cytomegalovirus serostatus. In addition to the first cohort of roughly 670 subjects, a separate validation cohort of 120 different subjects was used. To predict cytomegalovirus infection status, the study combined high-throughput TCR immunosequencing, statistical association of individual TCRs with disease status, and machine learning. A later analysis re-analyzed previously published TCR beta repertoires from 666 donors and added high-resolution HLA genotyping to study TCR occurrence patterns. Rather than drawing on any new phenotypic data, the later analysis identified candidate immune exposures from TCR beta sequences and the way those sequences occurred across donors. To decide whether each TCR beta V gene segment behaved as functional or pseudogenic, an earlier analysis of nearly 600 of the donors relied on high-throughput TCR beta sequencing. Donor age, sex, ethnicity and CMV serostatus were compiled alongside the repertoire data. Genome-wide SNP genotypes for about 65% of the roughly 670 donors were used in a later genetic analysis, which treated that subset as a discovery cohort. All discovery cohort repertoires had been generated on a single sequencing platform. Both class I and class II loci were covered by HLA typing, at four-digit resolution. Typing coverage varied by locus: 629-630 donors for A, B, C, DRB1 and DQB1; more than 500 for DQA1; over 600 for DPA1; roughly 450 for DPB1. Because of strong linkage in the cohort, roughly five DR-DQ haplotypes were treated as single units for association and clustering. On average, roughly 240,000 unique TCR beta nucleotide sequences were sequenced per donor among 398 genotyped donors of the cohort, with roughly 18% of those sequences being non-productive.

CDR3 length: 15 amino acids, cysteine to phenylalanine. The retained sequence is limited to the CDR3, 45 bases, with the frame set at the first base. V has 0 bases trimmed and J has 15 bases trimmed; junction bases matching no gene number 12. CDR1 SEHNR and CDR2 FQNEAQ are derived from the germline V gene (reference sequence). The method behind the library was the immunoSEQ multiplex PCR assay. For the multiplex PCR, a mixture combining 60 forward primers for TCR Vbeta segments and 13 reverse primers for TCR Jbeta segments was used. The CDR3 region of rearranged TCR beta genes was amplified from genomic DNA by a multiplex PCR assay. Amplified TCR beta libraries were sequenced as 87-base-pair reads on the Illumina HiSeq System. In the authors' own workflow: A later analysis tallied roughly 78 million unique TCR beta chains across the 700 or so repertoires, and approximately 11 million of those chains were shared by two or more donors. A nearest-neighbor algorithm error-corrected the raw reads and collapsed the reads into unique sequences, merging closely related sequences to remove PCR and sequencing errors. To assign V, D and J gene segments, CDR3 sequences were aligned to IMGT reference sequences. Each retained sequence needed at least a six-nucleotide match to both a V gene segment and a J gene segment. Rearrangements were called productive when the CDR3 lacked stop codons and stayed in frame with V and J; all others were non-productive. CDR3 was defined by IMGT convention, running from the second conserved V-encoded cysteine to the conserved J-encoded phenylalanine. Sequences without an unambiguous match to a single V gene segment were excluded from the earlier analysis of about 630 of the donors. In an earlier analysis of 500 to 750 of the donors, V segments were called functional above 56.7% productive rearrangements and were called segregating when the between-donor standard deviation exceeded 5%. A statistical classification framework was developed to diagnose cytomegalovirus status using the catalog of TCR beta chain sequences. V and J gene assignment, in a later analysis, came from comparing TCR nucleotide sequences with IMGT/GENE-DB human TR gene sequences. A later analysis assigned CDR3 sequences and most-parsimonious VDJ recombination scenarios with the TCRdist pipeline. In a later analysis, every TCR beta chain was defined by the combination of its CDR3 amino acid sequence and its V-gene family, and reads without a unique V-gene family were dropped. As a way to deal with suspected cross-contamination and a sequencing artifact, a later analysis dropped roughly 600 nucleotide sequences that were highly shared and had low generation probability. In a later analysis, a clonal expansion index for each public chain was calculated from normalized within-repertoire ranks of inferred template counts. In a later analysis, generation probabilities were computed using a VDJ recombination model fitted to out-of-frame rearrangements, and the results were checked against IGoR. A later analysis scored TCR-TCR, TCR-HLA and TCR-CMV co-occurrence with hypergeometric tests, applying a repertoire-size bias correction to TCR pairs. False discovery rates were estimated in a later analysis by permuting HLA or CMV assignments 20 times. In a later analysis, co-occurring TCRs were grouped using DBSCAN, and TCRdist sequence similarity was added for clustering within HLA-allele-positive subsets. Repertoires with fewer than 30,000 or more than 120,000 public chains, plus five repertoires with anomalous nucleotide sharing, were excluded from co-occurrence clustering. TCRdb obtained this table from immuneACCESS and retained in-frame rearrangements with V and J assigned. These tables miss some clones; where compared with another copy, unresolved V genes account for less than half of the shortfall, and the remainder is unexplained. The V and J calls and the clone size are those of that table, but D and trimming were determined from the DNA. The sample table records 200,000 or so clones; over 65% of these occur just once. The ten largest make up 0.63% of the sample.

The cohort comprised fewer than 700 healthy bone marrow donors. At the time of sampling, every cohort member was nominally healthy, though immune exposures that went unrecorded were likely present. The donor tested CMV seronegative and was one of the 352 seronegative cohort members. A peripheral blood sample was provided by each donor, and peripheral blood mononuclear cells were used for TCR beta sequencing. The Qiagen DNeasy Blood Extraction Kit was used to extract genomic DNA from the blood cell samples. Notes on this clone: There is no known antigen for this receptor. Per-nucleotide qualities are absent, and no much larger clonotype sits a single base away.

Points the paper makes about the study in general: Most TCR sequences were observed very rarely across donors, whereas some public TCRs were present in many individuals. A further reported finding was that TCR beta sequences accurately predicted the HLA-A and HLA-B alleles for most subjects in the first cohort. Because HLA typing was unavailable for some donors at each locus, only the typed subset was used in association tests. Sequencing depth was assumed to be roughly uniform across donors in the presence/absence analyses, though that assumption may not hold. Linkage disequilibrium might explain the correlated functional status among segregating V segments, but an unknown experimental factor could not be ruled out. For the cohort, immune exposure information was limited to CMV serostatus. In a later analysis, TCR association rates were found to vary across HLA loci, with the most associated TCRs seen for DRB1 alleles and the fewest for HLA-C alleles. A later analysis associated about 18,000 TCR beta sequences with specific HLA alleles at a false discovery rate of 0.05. In a later analysis, most CMV-associated TCR beta chains were found to appear HLA-restricted, with HLA associations seemingly driven largely by CMV exposure. Because counts were too low, some 16 rarely observed V segments, including chromosome 9 orphons, were excluded from the earlier analysis of 587 of the donors. In a later genetic analysis, fewer N-insertions in productive TCRs were reported among donors in an Asian-associated ancestry cluster than the approximately 710-donor mean. The authors suggested that the approach could potentially be extended to other disease states and immunological phenotypes. A cluster of highly shared sequence variants was judged likely to represent a technical artifact of the sequencing pipeline. Three of the identified cytomegalovirus-associated TCR beta chains were confirmed in vitro to be specific for cytomegalovirus antigens. In an earlier analysis of about 600 of the donors, most TCR beta V segments appeared in productive rearrangements about 87% or about 30% of the time, broadly matching IMGT annotations. The 87-base-pair reads could not distinguish some IMGT-functional V segments, including TRBV6-2 and TRBV6-3, so those segments were excluded. Compared with equally common non-associated chains, HLA-associated TCR beta chains in a later analysis were more clonally expanded and had lower generation probabilities. When HLA alleles, especially DR and DQ, strongly co-occurred, TCR associations were difficult to assign to individual alleles. Cytomegalovirus status was reported to be diagnosed by the classifier with high specificity and sensitivity in both the original and validation cohorts. A later genetic analysis associated a missense DCLRE1C variant with V-gene and J-gene trimming of TCR beta chains, and an independent cohort replicated the association. The study gave a list of under 200 TCR beta chains associated with cytomegalovirus. According to a later analysis, parvovirus B19, influenza, CMV and Epstein-Barr virus appeared linked to several top co-occurrence clusters. Only TCR beta chains were sequenced in this cohort, and the absence of alpha or paired-chain data limited detectable features.

In this chain, TRBV7-9 is recombined with TRBJ1-4; 8 middle bases align to TRBD1. The source material was PBMCs. This TCR was sampled from a man between 18 and 35 years old in good health and CMV-seronegative. The CDR3 here reads CASSLAPAPGGGLFF. The nucleotides are TGTGCCAGCAGCTTAGCTCCGGCCCCAGGGGGCGGGTTGTTTTTT.